Listed below are T cell receptor beta chains from one sample, sequenced in a study of cytomegalovirus exposure and HLA in healthy donors. Libraries were prepared by immunoSEQ multiplex PCR; TCRdb keeps only in-frame clonotypes and omits some of them. The sample yields hundreds of thousands of clones, about 80% seen once. The sample was PBMCs. The receptors derive from a woman in her forties in good health and CMV-seronegative. The CDR3 runs from the conserved cysteine through the conserved F or W. D genes are given only for firm matches. The size field is filled for only some rows; it gives once, few, many or a size class.

length,J,V,D,size,CDR3,DNA
15,TRBJ1-5,TRBV6-1,-,-,CASSPTGLPLQPQHF,TGTGCCAGCAGTCCAACAGGGCTTCCACTTCAGCCCCAGCATTTT
14,TRBJ1-4,TRBV4-2,-,-,CASREGSDRTKLFF,TGTGCCAGCAGAGAGGGCTCGGATCGTACAAAACTGTTTTTT
15,TRBJ1-6,TRBV5-1,TRBD1,-,CASSTGTGTDSPLHF,TGCGCCAGCAGCACTGGGACAGGGACAGACTCACCCCTCCACTTT
15,TRBJ2-1,TRBV19,TRBD2,-,CASRPGTTSYNEQFF,TGTGCCAGTAGACCCGGGACTACCTCCTACAATGAGCAGTTCTTC
12,TRBJ2-3,TRBV7-2,-,-,CASSFFADTQYF,TGTGCCAGCAGCTTTTTCGCAGATACGCAGTATTTT
15,TRBJ2-3,TRBV9,-,-,CASQRGLGAPDTQYF,TGTGCCAGCCAGAGGGGACTCGGGGCCCCAGATACGCAGTATTTT
14,TRBJ1-1,TRBV18,TRBD1,-,CASSIGTANTEAFF,TGTGCCAGCTCCATCGGGACAGCTAACACTGAAGCTTTCTTT
14,TRBJ2-7,TRBV6-1,-,once,CASKVSGSSYEQYF,TGTGCCAGCAAGGTTTCGGGGTCCTCCTACGAGCAGTACTTC
13,TRBJ2-2,TRBV6-5,-,few,CASRAKNTGELFF,TGTGCCAGCAGAGCGAAAAACACCGGGGAGCTGTTTTTT
15,TRBJ2-2,TRBV6-1,TRBD1,-,CASSRQGGYTGELFF,TGTGCCAGCAGCAGACAGGGGGGATACACCGGGGAGCTGTTTTTT